This T cell receptor (beta chain) was observed in a study of T cells expressing NK-cell markers. Study details: It was sorted CD3+CD56-NKG2C+, CD3+CD56+NKG2C- and CD3+CD56+NKG2C+ T cells that provided the TCR beta repertoires. Serological testing identified seven of the eight sequenced donors as HCMV-seropositive and one as seronegative.

Per the germline V gene, CDR1 is LGHDT and CDR2 is YNNKEL (reference sequence). The CDR3 spans 15 residues. TCRdb reprocessed the 5' RACE reads and stores each CDR3 protein as one record, lacking DNA. Here the sample table reports 300,000 to 500,000 distinct CDR3 sequences. Sequenced input: blood T cells: a sorted CD56 or NKG2C T cell subset, CD4+ or CD8+ T cells, or bulk PBMC T cells (not recorded which). The V and J genes are TRBV3-1 and TRBJ2-5; TCRdb lists TRBD1, though no DNA is available to test this call. The TCR originated in a woman aged 45 to 65 in good health. The CDR3 region is CASSQGDRGQETQYF.